This paragraph covers one TCR beta chain sequence. The PBMCs were taken from 10 ml of fresh peripheral blood. There were TCR beta CDR3 regions amplified from RNA transcripts. The HTBI primer set served for first-round RT-PCR of the TCR CDR3. In TCRdb, the multiplex PCR reads were re-called with MiXCR into one record per CDR3 protein. This table has roughly 740,000 distinct CDR3 sequences, 16% appearing once. This sample is part of a study of T cells in Graves' hyperthyroidism and ophthalmopathy. For the study at large: Before any treatment, at initial diagnosis, peripheral blood was collected.

Trimming removed 2 bases at V and 5 bases at J, with 12 bases between. This CDR3 is built from 14 residues. Germline V gives CDR1 GTSNPN, CDR2 SVGIG (reference sequence). The sample was blood. The rearrangement links TRBV30 to TRBJ2-2; no clear D. This TCR was sampled from a man between 18 and 35 years old with Graves' hyperthyroidism. CDR3 DNA: TGTGCCTGGAGTCCGGCATTGTGGACCGGGGAGCTGTTTTTT. This translates into CAWSPALWTGELFF.